The T cell receptor (beta chain) described here comes from a study of OX40 agonist ivuxolimab in advanced cancers. Study at large: Hepatocellular carcinoma, melanoma, renal cell or head and neck cancer occurred in dose-escalation patients. Broader study findings: Nonresponders included some who also had low normalized T-cell clonal expansion. The CD4+ and CD8+ T cells in the blood had expanded clonally by week 6 at 0.1 to 3.0 mg/kg.

Worth noting for this clone: Its antigen is not known.

Clones were sequenced by immunoSEQ multiplex PCR, and TCRdb holds only the in-frame ones, with some missing. The profile covers tens of thousands of clones, with about 86% appearing a single time and 0.8% to 1% taken by the ten largest. Autoimmune disease history or systemic immunosuppression disqualified patients. Germline V gene lookup returns CDR1 SGHDN and CDR2 FVKESK. V lost 3 bases and J lost 3, with 12 bases in between. The CDR3 spans 16 residues. The sequenced sample was CD4+ or CD8+ T cells sorted from blood, obtained in a trial of the OX40 agonist ivuxolimab. This chain uses TRBV14 with TRBJ1-6, with D tentatively TRBD1 (6 bases). The clonotype was recovered from an adult with an advanced solid tumor such as melanoma, head and neck, liver or kidney cancer. CDR3 sequence: CASSQEGRGYNSPLHF. The CDR3 DNA sequence: TGTGCCAGCAGCCAGGAAGGCAGGGGCTATAATTCACCCCTCCACTTT. The full variable domain, completed using reference TRBV14 and TRBJ1-6, is EAGVTQFPSHSVIEKGQTVTLRCDPISGHDNLYWYRRVMGKEIKFLLHFVKESKQDESGMPNNRFLAERTGGTYSTLKVQPAELEDSGVYFCASSQEGRGYNSPLHFGNGTRLTVT.